The rows below give T cell receptor beta chains drawn from one sample of a study of CD8 T cells in ankylosing spondylitis. TCRdb called the 5' RACE reads again in MiXCR, with one record for every CDR3 protein. The table includes 500,000 or so distinct CDR3 sequences, approximately 5% detected once. Sequenced input: blood, either unsorted or a sorted T cell fraction (not recorded which). These receptor sequences come from a male donor with ankylosing spondylitis. Both conserved end residues are part of each CDR3. Fields, in order: D gene, CDR3 length, J gene, clone size, V gene, CDR3 DNA, CDR3 protein. A D gene is named only where the DNA matches it firmly. Size is omitted from some rows. Given values are once, few, many or a class for expanded clones.

D gene: NA
CDR3 length: 14
J gene: TRBJ2-3
clone size: NA
V gene: TRBV5-5
CDR3 DNA: TGTGCCAGCAGCTTTGATCTTGCAACAGATACGCAGTATTTT
CDR3 protein: CASSFDLATDTQYF

D gene: TRBD2
CDR3 length: 14
J gene: TRBJ2-5
clone size: many
V gene: TRBV12-3/TRBV12-4
CDR3 DNA: TGTGCCAGCAGTAACATCCGGGGGGGGGAGACCCAGTACTTC
CDR3 protein: CASSNIRGGETQYF

D gene: TRBD1
CDR3 length: 15
J gene: TRBJ1-6
clone size: many
V gene: TRBV4-3
CDR3 DNA: TGCGCCAGCAGCCAAGGCAGGGGGCCTGGATCACCCCTCCACTTT
CDR3 protein: CASSQGRGPGSPLHF

D gene: NA
CDR3 length: 13
J gene: TRBJ1-1
clone size: many
V gene: TRBV9
CDR3 DNA: TGTGCCAGCAGCGTGGGGGATGTCACTGAAGCTTTCTTT
CDR3 protein: CASSVGDVTEAFF

D gene: NA
CDR3 length: 13
J gene: TRBJ2-2
clone size: many
V gene: TRBV5-6
CDR3 DNA: TGTGCCAGCAGCTTCTTGGGGACCGGGGAGCTGTTTTTT
CDR3 protein: CASSFLGTGELFF

D gene: NA
CDR3 length: 14
J gene: TRBJ2-2
clone size: many
V gene: TRBV5-6
CDR3 DNA: TGTGCCAGCAGCTTGCCAGGGCTGACCGGGGAGCTGTTTTTT
CDR3 protein: CASSLPGLTGELFF

D gene: TRBD1
CDR3 length: 15
J gene: TRBJ1-4
clone size: many
V gene: TRBV9
CDR3 DNA: TGTGCCAGCAGCGGCGGGACAGGGGGCGATGAAAAACTGTTTTTT
CDR3 protein: CASSGGTGGDEKLFF

D gene: TRBD1
CDR3 length: 13
J gene: TRBJ2-7
clone size: many
V gene: TRBV2
CDR3 DNA: TGTGCCACCCAAGGGGGCTTCTCCTACGAGCAGTACTTC
CDR3 protein: CATQGGFSYEQYF

D gene: NA
CDR3 length: 13
J gene: TRBJ2-4
clone size: many
V gene: TRBV29-1
CDR3 DNA: TGCAGCGGCAGGTCGGAGGTCAAAAACATTCAGTACTTC
CDR3 protein: CSGRSEVKNIQYF

D gene: NA
CDR3 length: 13
J gene: TRBJ2-3
clone size: once
V gene: TRBV20-1
CDR3 DNA: TGCAGTGTCATAGCGGTGAGCGGAGATACGCAGTATTTT
CDR3 protein: CSVIAVSGDTQYF

D gene: TRBD1
CDR3 length: 14
J gene: TRBJ1-2
clone size: many
V gene: TRBV3-1
CDR3 DNA: TGTGCCAGCAGCCGCGAGGACAGGGCAGGGGGCTACACCTTC
CDR3 protein: CASSREDRAGGYTF

D gene: NA
CDR3 length: 13
J gene: TRBJ2-7
clone size: many
V gene: TRBV20-1
CDR3 DNA: TGCAGTGCTGTTCTGAGGACTCCGTACGAGCAGTACTTC
CDR3 protein: CSAVLRTPYEQYF

D gene: NA
CDR3 length: 11
J gene: TRBJ2-1
clone size: many
V gene: TRBV15
CDR3 DNA: TGTGCCACCAGCAGAGTAGATGAGCAGTTCTTC
CDR3 protein: CATSRVDEQFF

D gene: NA
CDR3 length: 10
J gene: TRBJ1-2
clone size: many
V gene: TRBV6-2/TRBV6-3
CDR3 DNA: TGTGCCAGCAGTCAACCCGGCTACACCTTC
CDR3 protein: CASSQPGYTF

D gene: TRBD1
CDR3 length: 14
J gene: TRBJ2-7
clone size: many
V gene: TRBV27
CDR3 DNA: TGTGCCAGCAGCCCACAGGGGGTATCCTACGAGCAGTACTTC
CDR3 protein: CASSPQGVSYEQYF

D gene: TRBD1
CDR3 length: 14
J gene: TRBJ2-7
clone size: few
V gene: TRBV12-3/TRBV12-4
CDR3 DNA: TGTGCCAGCAGAATCGGGACAGGTCCCTACGAGCAGTACTTC
CDR3 protein: CASRIGTGPYEQYF

D gene: NA
CDR3 length: 12
J gene: TRBJ2-1
clone size: many
V gene: TRBV2
CDR3 DNA: TGTGCCAGCAGCTATACAGGGACTGAGCAGTTCTTC
CDR3 protein: CASSYTGTEQFF

D gene: NA
CDR3 length: 15
J gene: TRBJ1-5
clone size: many
V gene: TRBV28
CDR3 DNA: TGTGCCAGCAGCACCTCCCAGGGAAGGAATCAGCCCCAGCATTTT
CDR3 protein: CASSTSQGRNQPQHF

D gene: TRBD2
CDR3 length: 17
J gene: TRBJ2-2
clone size: NA
V gene: TRBV28
CDR3 DNA: TGTGCCAGCAGTTTTCTGTTAGCGGGAGGGAACACCGGGGAGCTGTTTTTT
CDR3 protein: CASSFLLAGGNTGELFF

D gene: NA
CDR3 length: 14
J gene: TRBJ1-4
clone size: many
V gene: TRBV12-3/TRBV12-4
CDR3 DNA: TGTGCCAGCAGTTCCGATGAGGCCCCGGGAAAACTGTTTTTT
CDR3 protein: CASSSDEAPGKLFF

D gene: NA
CDR3 length: 14
J gene: TRBJ2-1
clone size: many
V gene: TRBV5-1
CDR3 DNA: TGCGCCAGCAGCCCCGACCCAACCTACAATGAGCAGTTCTTC
CDR3 protein: CASSPDPTYNEQFF

D gene: TRBD1
CDR3 length: 16
J gene: TRBJ2-3
clone size: NA
V gene: TRBV24-1
CDR3 DNA: TGTGCCACCAGTGGGGGACAGGGAGACTCTACAGATACGCAGTATTTT
CDR3 protein: CATSGGQGDSTDTQYF

D gene: TRBD2
CDR3 length: 14
J gene: TRBJ2-5
clone size: NA
V gene: TRBV20-1
CDR3 DNA: TGCAGTGCTAGAGGGACTAGCGGCCAAGAGACCCAGTACTTC
CDR3 protein: CSARGTSGQETQYF

D gene: NA
CDR3 length: 13
J gene: TRBJ2-1
clone size: many
V gene: TRBV12-3/TRBV12-4
CDR3 DNA: TGTGCCAGCAGTAAGGGGACCCTCAATGAGCAGTTCTTC
CDR3 protein: CASSKGTLNEQFF

D gene: NA
CDR3 length: 13
J gene: TRBJ2-5
clone size: many
V gene: TRBV5-1
CDR3 DNA: TGCGCCAGCAGCTTGGCCCTCCGAGAGACCCAGTACTTC
CDR3 protein: CASSLALRETQYF

D gene: NA
CDR3 length: 14
J gene: TRBJ1-2
clone size: many
V gene: TRBV4-3
CDR3 DNA: TGCGCCAGCAGCCAAGATTGGGCTAACTATGGCTACACCTTC
CDR3 protein: CASSQDWANYGYTF

D gene: NA
CDR3 length: 14
J gene: TRBJ1-5
clone size: many
V gene: TRBV20-1
CDR3 DNA: TGCAGTGCTGAGGGACCGATTAGCAATCAGCCCCAGCATTTT
CDR3 protein: CSAEGPISNQPQHF

D gene: NA
CDR3 length: 15
J gene: TRBJ1-1
clone size: many
V gene: TRBV7-8
CDR3 DNA: TGTGCCAGCAGCTTGGTGGGGGGGACCTACACTGAAGCTTTCTTT
CDR3 protein: CASSLVGGTYTEAFF

D gene: NA
CDR3 length: 15
J gene: TRBJ2-3
clone size: NA
V gene: TRBV3-1
CDR3 DNA: TGTGCCAGCAGCCAGAGGGACGCTTGCACAGATACGCAGTATTTT
CDR3 protein: CASSQRDACTDTQYF

D gene: TRBD2
CDR3 length: 16
J gene: TRBJ2-7
clone size: NA
V gene: TRBV20-1
CDR3 DNA: TGCAGTGCTAGAGATCGTTCCGCGGGAGGTTTCTACGAGCAGTACTTC
CDR3 protein: CSARDRSAGGFYEQYF

D gene: NA
CDR3 length: 13
J gene: TRBJ2-5
clone size: many
V gene: TRBV20-1
CDR3 DNA: TGCAGTGCTAGGCACTACCCCCAAGAGACCCAGTACTTC
CDR3 protein: CSARHYPQETQYF

D gene: NA
CDR3 length: 11
J gene: TRBJ2-7
clone size: many
V gene: TRBV29-1
CDR3 DNA: TGCAGCGTTGAAACCAACTACGAGCAGTACTTC
CDR3 protein: CSVETNYEQYF

D gene: NA
CDR3 length: 16
J gene: TRBJ2-1
clone size: many
V gene: TRBV4-3
CDR3 DNA: TGCGCCAGCAGCCAAGCCCCCCCGAGAATCTACAATGAGCAGTTCTTC
CDR3 protein: CASSQAPPRIYNEQFF

D gene: TRBD1
CDR3 length: 13
J gene: TRBJ1-6
clone size: many
V gene: TRBV20-1
CDR3 DNA: TGCAGTGCTAGGGGGACAGGGGATTCACCCCTCCACTTT
CDR3 protein: CSARGTGDSPLHF

D gene: NA
CDR3 length: 12
J gene: TRBJ1-5
clone size: many
V gene: TRBV7-2
CDR3 DNA: TGTGCCAGCAGAATAGGGAGTCAGCCCCAGCATTTT
CDR3 protein: CASRIGSQPQHF

D gene: NA
CDR3 length: 12
J gene: TRBJ2-5
clone size: NA
V gene: TRBV24-1
CDR3 DNA: TGTGCCACCAGTGATTTGTGGGAGACCCAGTACTTC
CDR3 protein: CATSDLWETQYF

D gene: TRBD1
CDR3 length: 16
J gene: TRBJ2-7
clone size: many
V gene: TRBV5-1
CDR3 DNA: TGCGCCAGCAGCTTGGCCGCAGGGACAGGGGACTACGAGCAGTACTTC
CDR3 protein: CASSLAAGTGDYEQYF

D gene: NA
CDR3 length: 15
J gene: TRBJ2-1
clone size: NA
V gene: TRBV7-2
CDR3 DNA: TGTGCCAGCAGCTTATCCTCTGACTCCTACAATGAGCAGTTCTTC
CDR3 protein: CASSLSSDSYNEQFF

D gene: NA
CDR3 length: 13
J gene: TRBJ2-2
clone size: many
V gene: TRBV10-3
CDR3 DNA: TGTGCCATGGGACGGGCAAACACCGGGGAGCTGTTTTTT
CDR3 protein: CAMGRANTGELFF

D gene: TRBD2
CDR3 length: 17
J gene: TRBJ2-2
clone size: many
V gene: TRBV7-9
CDR3 DNA: TGTGCCAGCAGCGCCAGACTAGCGGGGGGGAACACCGGGGAGCTGTTTTTT
CDR3 protein: CASSARLAGGNTGELFF

D gene: NA
CDR3 length: 15
J gene: TRBJ1-5
clone size: many
V gene: TRBV7-6
CDR3 DNA: TGTGCCAGCAGCTTAGAGGCGGGGGGCAATCAGCCCCAGCATTTT
CDR3 protein: CASSLEAGGNQPQHF

D gene: TRBD1
CDR3 length: 14
J gene: TRBJ1-4
clone size: many
V gene: TRBV4-1
CDR3 DNA: TGCGCCAGCAGCCAAGCAGGGGGCTTAGAAAAACTGTTTTTT
CDR3 protein: CASSQAGGLEKLFF